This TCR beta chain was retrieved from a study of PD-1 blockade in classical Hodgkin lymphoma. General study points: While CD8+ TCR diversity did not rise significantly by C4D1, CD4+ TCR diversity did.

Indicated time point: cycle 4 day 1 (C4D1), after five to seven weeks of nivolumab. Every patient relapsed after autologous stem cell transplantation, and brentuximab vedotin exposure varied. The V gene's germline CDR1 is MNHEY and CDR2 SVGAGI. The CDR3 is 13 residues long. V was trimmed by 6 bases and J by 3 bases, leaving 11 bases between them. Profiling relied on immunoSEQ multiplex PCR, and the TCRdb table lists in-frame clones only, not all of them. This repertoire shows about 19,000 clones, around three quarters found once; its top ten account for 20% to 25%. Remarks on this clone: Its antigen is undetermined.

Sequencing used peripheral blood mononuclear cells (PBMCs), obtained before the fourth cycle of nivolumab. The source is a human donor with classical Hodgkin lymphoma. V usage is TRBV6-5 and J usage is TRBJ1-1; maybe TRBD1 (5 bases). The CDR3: CASSPRVDTEAFF. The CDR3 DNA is TGTGCCAGCAGCCCCAGGGTGGACACTGAAGCTTTCTTT.